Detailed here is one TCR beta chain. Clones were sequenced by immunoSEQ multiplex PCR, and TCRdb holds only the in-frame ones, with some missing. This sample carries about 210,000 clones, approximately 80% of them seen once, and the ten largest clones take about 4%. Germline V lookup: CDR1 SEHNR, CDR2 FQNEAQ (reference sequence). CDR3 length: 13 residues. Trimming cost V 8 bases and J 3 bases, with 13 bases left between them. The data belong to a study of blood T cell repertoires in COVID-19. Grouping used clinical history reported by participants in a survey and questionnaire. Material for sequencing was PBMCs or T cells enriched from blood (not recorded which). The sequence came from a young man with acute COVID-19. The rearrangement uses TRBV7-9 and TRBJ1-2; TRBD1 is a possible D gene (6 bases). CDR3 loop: CASEGGGHYGYTF. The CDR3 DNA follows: TGTGCCAGCGAAGGGGGAGGGCACTATGGCTACACCTTC.